This T cell receptor beta chain was sequenced in a study of blood T cell repertoires in COVID-19. Overall study context: From the United States, Italy and Spain came samples of acute and convalescent COVID-19. T cells, B-cell-depleted T cells, or PBMCs supplied cDNA or gDNA.

As processed by the authors: Reference gene primer amplification yielded estimated nucleated cell counts. The repertoire was sequenced with immunoSEQ multiplex PCR; TCRdb's copy has only in-frame clones and lacks some. That table is the source of V, J and clone size, and D and trimming were worked out from the DNA. The table includes about 39,000 clones, roughly 90% detected once. This receptor was identified in a man aged 50-59 years with active COVID-19. Source material: peripheral blood.

In nucleotides, the CDR3 is TGCGCCAGCGACCAGGGGGCCGGGGAGACCCAGTACTTC. Amino acids: CASDQGAGETQYF. The chain employs TRBV5-1 and TRBJ2-5, with 8 nucleotides matching TRBD1. This CDR3 comprises 13 residues. Germline CDR1 reads SGHRS; CDR2 reads YFSETQ. The V gene end was trimmed by 7 bases and the J gene end by 5 bases; junction bases not matched to a gene: 7.